The clone carrying this TCR beta chain was counted a few times. Its target is unknown. The source of the sample is a study of T-cell memory formation after mild COVID-19. Study as a whole: In these data, TCR clusters were largely donor specific.

Study findings and constraints: A second wave of clones peaked on day 37, and their SARS-CoV-2 specificity went unconfirmed. Pre-infection memory carried some responding clones, suggesting that cross-reactive memory joined.

Trimming pared 4 bases from V and 4 bases from J, leaving 18 bases between. The CDR3 runs to 16 residues. Germline V gene data show CDR1 as SGHRS and CDR2 as YFSETQ. A 5'RACE reaction primed in the constant segment made cDNA libraries of TCR alpha and TCR beta, and these carried sample barcodes and UMIs. TCRdb reprocessed the 5' RACE reads via MiXCR and lists one record per CDR3 protein. Here the sample spans nearly 350,000 distinct CDR3 sequences, 10% to 15% being singletons. The chain carries TRBV5-1 and TRBJ1-3; a weak D match, TRBD1 (5 bases). The receptor comes from a man aged 18-30 years who had mild COVID-19 (a few samples of this study predate the infection). Cell type and time point are not known. Sequenced: PBMCs or a T cell subset sorted from them (not recorded which). CDR3 DNA: TGCGCCAGCAGCCGAGAGGGGTTTACGTTCGGAAACACCATATATTTT. It encodes CASSREGFTFGNTIYF.